This T cell receptor beta chain was retrieved from a study of T cells after yellow fever vaccination. The overall study: Preparation of fractions with low cell numbers was performed using SMART-Seq v4 Ultra Low Input. Study findings and constraints: There was a small share of clonotypes that showed up in both the CD4 and CD8 compartments. Weaker in magnitude, the secondary response showed a faster peak on day 5 versus 15. Reappearance after the booster was observed for most primary-vaccination clones (about 97% CD4, just over 85% CD8).

Germline-derived CDR1 and CDR2 are SGHRS and YFSETQ. Between the trimmed V and J ends, which lost 5 bases and 5 bases, there was a span of 11 bases. The CDR3 spans 13 residues. MiXCR, run by TCRdb on the 5' RACE reads, gives a single entry per CDR3 protein. The profile shows 200,000 to 300,000 distinct CDR3 sequences, 10% to 15% of them singletons. With respect to this clonotype: What it recognizes is unknown.

The origin of this receptor is a man younger than 45 who received the YFV17D yellow fever vaccine. The chain links TRBV5-1 to TRBJ2-1, with D possibly matching TRBD2 (6 bases). The source was CD4+ T cells sorted from PBMCs, collected 45 days after the yellow fever booster vaccination. The CDR3 reads CASRDYPDNEQFF. CDR3 DNA: TGCGCCAGCAGGGACTACCCAGACAATGAGCAGTTCTTC. The full variable domain, its missing parts supplied by reference TRBV5-1 and TRBJ2-1, is KAGVTQTPRYLIKTRGQQVTLSCSPISGHRSVSWYQQTPGQGLQFLFEYFSETQRNKGNFPGRFSGRQFSNSRSEMNVSTLELGDSALYLCASRDYPDNEQFFGPGTRLTVL.